This T cell receptor (beta chain) is drawn from a study of shared clonotypes between healthy human individuals. As handled by the study authors: Filtering differed, since immunoSEQ gave only junction sequences and no quality scores. Some clones are missing from TCRdb's copy, which holds only in-frame ones; the method was immunoSEQ multiplex PCR. That table is the source of V, J and clone size, and D and trimming were worked out from the DNA. The sample has about 600,000 clones; just under 97% are singletons. Study observations and caveats: Researchers found naive subsets generally carried larger estimated richness than memory subsets. Relative to clonotypes present in all four donors, those not shared had lower generation probabilities.

Cells designated naive CD8 were CD45RO-negative and were positively selected for CCR7, with terminally differentiated effector memory CD45RA+ cells excluded. As to this clone: The antigen remains unidentified.

Sequencing was done on a sample of naive CD8+ T cells sorted from blood. This TCR was recovered from a woman in her 30s in good health.

CDR3 sequence reads: CASSPRAGATDTQYF. The CDR3 DNA sequence: TGTGCCAGCAGTCCCAGAGCGGGAGCGACAGATACGCAGTATTTT. The chain is built from TRBV28 and TRBJ2-3, with 8 nucleotides matching TRBD2. The V gene's germline CDR1 is MDHEN and CDR2 SYDVKM. There are 15 residues in the CDR3. V gave up 5 bases and J gave up 3 bases; unmatched junction bases: 7.